Described below is a single T cell receptor beta chain sequence and its context. What it binds is unknown. V lost 6 bases, J lost 7 bases, and 10 bases stayed unmatched. Germline V gene lookup returns CDR1 SQVTM and CDR2 ANQGSEA. The CDR3 is 13 amino acids. Profiled with immunoSEQ multiplex PCR; TCRdb holds only in-frame clones, not every one. Of 25,000 to 40,000 clones in the sample, 84% were seen once. The entry originates in a study of lymphopenia after photon versus proton radiotherapy. Whole-study results and caveats: Relative stability marked proton patients; photon patients lost diversity and naive cells. Authors raise, but do not show, better survival with proton therapy. After the lymphocyte nadir, photon-treated repertoires showed oligoclonal expansion, especially of CD8+ Temra cells. In patients who died, overall survival fell as post-nadir TCR diversity dropped more.

V is TRBV29-1 and J is TRBJ2-3; 7 bases match TRBD1. The sample consisted of peripheral blood, taken from a patient treated with proton-based radiotherapy. This clonotype was obtained from a woman between 70 and 85 years old with pancreatic cancer. CDR3 loop: CSVARQGRYTQYF. CDR3 sequence (DNA): TGCAGCGTAGCACGACAGGGTCGGTATACGCAGTATTTT.